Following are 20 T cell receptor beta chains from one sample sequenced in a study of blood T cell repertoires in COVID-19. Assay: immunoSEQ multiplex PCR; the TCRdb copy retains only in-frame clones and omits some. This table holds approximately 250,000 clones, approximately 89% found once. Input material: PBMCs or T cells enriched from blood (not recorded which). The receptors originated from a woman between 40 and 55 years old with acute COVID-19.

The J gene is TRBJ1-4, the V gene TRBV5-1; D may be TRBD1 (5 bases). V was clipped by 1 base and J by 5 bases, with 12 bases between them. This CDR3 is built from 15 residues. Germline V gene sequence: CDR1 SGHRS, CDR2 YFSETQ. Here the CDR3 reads CASSLQQGGNEKLFF. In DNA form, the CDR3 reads TGCGCCAGCAGCTTGCAGCAGGGTGGGAATGAAAAACTGTTTTTT.

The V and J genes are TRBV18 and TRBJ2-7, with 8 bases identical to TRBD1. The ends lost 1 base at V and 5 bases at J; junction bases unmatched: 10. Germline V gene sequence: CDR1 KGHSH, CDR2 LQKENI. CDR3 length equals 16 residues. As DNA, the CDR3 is TGTGCCAGCTCACCACTACAGGACAGGGTTGGGGACGAGCAGTACTTC. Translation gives CASSPLQDRVGDEQYF.

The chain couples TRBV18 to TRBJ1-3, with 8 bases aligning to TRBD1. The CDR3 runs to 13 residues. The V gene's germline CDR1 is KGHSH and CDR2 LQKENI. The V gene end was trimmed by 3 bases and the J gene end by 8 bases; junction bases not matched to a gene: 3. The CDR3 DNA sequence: TGTGCCAGCTCACCGACGACAGGGGACACCATATATTTT. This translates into CASSPTTGDTIYF.

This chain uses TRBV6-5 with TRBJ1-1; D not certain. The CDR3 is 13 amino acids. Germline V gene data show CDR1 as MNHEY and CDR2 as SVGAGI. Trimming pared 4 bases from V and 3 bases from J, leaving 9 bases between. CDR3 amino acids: CASSLLGDTEAFF. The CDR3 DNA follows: TGTGCCAGCAGTTTACTCGGAGACACTGAAGCTTTCTTT.

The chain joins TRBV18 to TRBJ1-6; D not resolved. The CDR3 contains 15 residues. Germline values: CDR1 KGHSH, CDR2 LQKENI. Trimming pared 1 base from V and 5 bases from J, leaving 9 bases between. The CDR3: CASSPLAEDNSPLHF. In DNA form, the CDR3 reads TGTGCCAGCTCACCACTGGCAGAGGATAATTCACCCCTCCACTTT.

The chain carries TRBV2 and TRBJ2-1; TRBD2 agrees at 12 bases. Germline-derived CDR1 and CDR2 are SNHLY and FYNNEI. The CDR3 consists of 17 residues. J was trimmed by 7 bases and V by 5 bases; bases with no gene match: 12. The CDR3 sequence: CASSTIKTSGSLNEQFF. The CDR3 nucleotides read TGTGCCAGCAGTACCATTAAGACTAGCGGGAGCTTGAATGAGCAGTTCTTC.

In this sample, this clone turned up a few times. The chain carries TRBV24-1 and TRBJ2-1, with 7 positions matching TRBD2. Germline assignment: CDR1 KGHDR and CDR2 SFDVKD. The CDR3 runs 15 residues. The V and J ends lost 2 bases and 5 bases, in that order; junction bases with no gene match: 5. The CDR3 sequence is CATSDSREGNNEQFF. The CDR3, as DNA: TGTGCCACCAGTGATTCCAGGGAGGGCAACAATGAGCAGTTCTTC.

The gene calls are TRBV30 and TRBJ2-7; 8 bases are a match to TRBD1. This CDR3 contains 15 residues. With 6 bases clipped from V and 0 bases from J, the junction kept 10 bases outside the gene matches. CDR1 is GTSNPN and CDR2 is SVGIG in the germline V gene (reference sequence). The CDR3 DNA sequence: TGTGCCTGCCTTCCGACAGGGGAAATCTCCTACGAGCAGTACTTC. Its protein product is CACLPTGEISYEQYF. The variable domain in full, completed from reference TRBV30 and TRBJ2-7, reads SQTIHQWPATLVQPVGSPLSLECTVEGTSNPNLYWYRQAAGRGLQLLFYSVGIGQISSEVPQNLSASRPQDRQFILSSKKLLLSDSGFYLCACLPTGEISYEQYFGPGTRLTVT.

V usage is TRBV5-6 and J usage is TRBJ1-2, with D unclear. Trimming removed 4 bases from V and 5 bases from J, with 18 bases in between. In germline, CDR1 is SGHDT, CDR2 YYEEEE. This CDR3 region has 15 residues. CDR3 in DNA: TGTGCCAGCAGCGTTACGGGCAACGGAGGATATGGCTACACCTTC. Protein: CASSVTGNGGYGYTF.

The DNA of the CDR3 is TGTGCCAGCAGCTGGGACAGGGAAGGAGGCTACACCTTC. Translated, it gives CASSWDREGGYTF. This chain connects TRBV6-5 to TRBJ1-2, with 9 bases aligning to TRBD1. In germline, CDR1 is MNHEY, CDR2 SVGAGI. This CDR3 contains 13 residues. V was clipped by 6 bases and J by 8 bases; unmatched bases: 7.

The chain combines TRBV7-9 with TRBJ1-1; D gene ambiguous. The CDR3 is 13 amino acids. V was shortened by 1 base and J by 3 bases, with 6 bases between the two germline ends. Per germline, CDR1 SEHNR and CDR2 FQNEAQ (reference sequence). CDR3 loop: CASSLGLDTEAFF. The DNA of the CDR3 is TGTGCCAGCAGCTTAGGACTGGACACTGAAGCTTTCTTT.

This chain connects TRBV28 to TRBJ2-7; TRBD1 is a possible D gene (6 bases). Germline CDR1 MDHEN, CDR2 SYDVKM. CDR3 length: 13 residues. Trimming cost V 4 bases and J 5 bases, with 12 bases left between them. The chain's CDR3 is CASSSTGLDEQYV. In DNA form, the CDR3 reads TGTGCCAGCAGTTCCACAGGGCTCGACGAGCAGTACGTC.

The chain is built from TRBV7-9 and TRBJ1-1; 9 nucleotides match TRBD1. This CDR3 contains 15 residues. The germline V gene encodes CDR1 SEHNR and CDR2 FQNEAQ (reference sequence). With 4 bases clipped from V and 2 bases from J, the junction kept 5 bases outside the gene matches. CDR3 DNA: TGTGCCAGCAGCTCGAGGACAGGGGAAAACACTGAAGCTTTCTTT. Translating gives CASSSRTGENTEAFF.

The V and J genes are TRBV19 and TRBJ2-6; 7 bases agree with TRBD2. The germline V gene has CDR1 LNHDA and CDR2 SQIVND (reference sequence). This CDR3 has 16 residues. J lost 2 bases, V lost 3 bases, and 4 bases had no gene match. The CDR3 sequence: CASSMKGRAGANVLTF. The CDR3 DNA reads TGTGCCAGTAGTATGAAGGGGAGGGCTGGGGCCAACGTCCTGACTTTC.

The CDR3 loop reads CASTLQGVGYEQYF. DNA of the CDR3: TGTGCCAGCACCCTACAGGGCGTTGGTTACGAGCAGTACTTC. V and J are TRBV28 and TRBJ2-7; D possibly corresponds to TRBD1 (6 bases). The germline gives CDR1 MDHEN, CDR2 SYDVKM. V lost 7 bases and J 4 bases, leaving 17 bases between the germline ends. The CDR3 spans 14 residues. Drawing the rest from reference TRBV28 and TRBJ2-7, the complete variable domain is DVKVTQSSRYLVKRTGEKVFLECVQDMDHENMFWYRQDPGLGLRLIYFSYDVKMKEKGDIPEGYSVSREKKERFSLILESASTNQTSMYLCASTLQGVGYEQYFGPGTRLTVT.

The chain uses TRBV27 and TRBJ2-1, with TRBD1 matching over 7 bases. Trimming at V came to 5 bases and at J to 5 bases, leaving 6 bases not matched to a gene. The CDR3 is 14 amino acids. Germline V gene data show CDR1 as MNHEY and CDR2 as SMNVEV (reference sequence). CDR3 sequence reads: CASSPGTENNEQFF. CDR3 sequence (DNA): TGTGCCAGCAGTCCCGGGACAGAAAACAATGAGCAGTTCTTC.

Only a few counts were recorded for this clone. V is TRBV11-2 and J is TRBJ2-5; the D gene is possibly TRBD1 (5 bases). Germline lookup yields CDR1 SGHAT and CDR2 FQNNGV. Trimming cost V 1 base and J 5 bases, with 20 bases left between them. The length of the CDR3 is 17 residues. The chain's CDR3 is CASSLVFIGDSGETQYF. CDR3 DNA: TGTGCCAGCAGCTTAGTTTTTATTGGAGACAGTGGGGAGACCCAGTACTTC.

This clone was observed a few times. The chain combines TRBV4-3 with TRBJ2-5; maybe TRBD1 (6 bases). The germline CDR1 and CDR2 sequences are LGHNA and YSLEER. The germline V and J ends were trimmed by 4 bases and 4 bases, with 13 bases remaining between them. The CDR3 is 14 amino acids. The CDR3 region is CASSPGRGAETQYF. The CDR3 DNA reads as TGCGCCAGCAGCCCAGGCAGGGGTGCAGAGACCCAGTACTTC.

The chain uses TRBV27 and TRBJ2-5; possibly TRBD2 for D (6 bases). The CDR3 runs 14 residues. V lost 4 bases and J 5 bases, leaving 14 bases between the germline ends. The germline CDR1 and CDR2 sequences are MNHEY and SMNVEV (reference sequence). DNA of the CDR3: TGTGCCAGCAGTTCGGAGGACGGGGGTGAGACCCAGTACTTC. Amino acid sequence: CASSSEDGGETQYF.

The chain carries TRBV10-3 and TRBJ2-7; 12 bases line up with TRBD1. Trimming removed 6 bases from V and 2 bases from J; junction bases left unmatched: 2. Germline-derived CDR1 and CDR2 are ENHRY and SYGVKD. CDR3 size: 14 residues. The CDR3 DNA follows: TGTGCCATCAGGAGGGACAGGGGGCCCTACGAGCAGTACTTC. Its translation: CAIRRDRGPYEQYF.